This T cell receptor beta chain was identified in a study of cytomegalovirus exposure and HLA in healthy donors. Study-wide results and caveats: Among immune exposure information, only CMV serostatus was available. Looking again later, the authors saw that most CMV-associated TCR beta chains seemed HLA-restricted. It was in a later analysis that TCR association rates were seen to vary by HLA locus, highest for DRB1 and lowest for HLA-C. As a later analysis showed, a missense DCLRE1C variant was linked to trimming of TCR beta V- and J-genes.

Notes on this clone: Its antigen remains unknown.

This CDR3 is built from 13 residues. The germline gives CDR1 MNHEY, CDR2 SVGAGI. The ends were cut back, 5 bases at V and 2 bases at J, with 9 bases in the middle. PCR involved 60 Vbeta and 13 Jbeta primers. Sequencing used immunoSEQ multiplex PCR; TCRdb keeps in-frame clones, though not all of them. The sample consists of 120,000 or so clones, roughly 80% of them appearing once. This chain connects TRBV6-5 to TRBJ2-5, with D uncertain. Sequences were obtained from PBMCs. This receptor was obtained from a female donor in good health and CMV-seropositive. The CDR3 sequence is CASSLRIQETQYF. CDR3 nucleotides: TGTGCCAGCAGTCTGAGGATACAAGAGACCCAGTACTTC.